The source of this T cell receptor (beta chain) is a study of cytomegalovirus exposure and HLA in healthy donors. Overall study results and limits: 150 or so TCR beta chains were listed as cytomegalovirus-associated.

A remark on this clone: As yet, its antigen is unknown.

With V trimmed by 3 bases and J by 7 bases, 8 bases remained unmatched. The CDR3 length is 14 residues. Germline V CDR1 and CDR2: MDHEN, SYDVKM. The protocol was immunoSEQ multiplex PCR, while the TCRdb copy is restricted to in-frame clones and leaves out a portion. Seen here are fewer than 120,000 clones, around nine tenths observed once, and the top ten hold more than 1.4%. This sequence was found in a woman in her thirties in good health and CMV-seropositive. The chain combines TRBV28 with TRBJ2-7, with 8 bases aligning to TRBD2. The sample consisted of PBMCs. The CDR3, as DNA: TGTGCCAGCAGTTTCCAGCGGGAGTCCCCAGAGCAGTACTTC. Residues: CASSFQRESPEQYF.